The present T cell receptor (beta chain) was sequenced within a study of monozygotic twins with inflammatory bowel disease (dated by TCRdb to the late 2010s). Concerning the study at large: A total of roughly 28 monozygotic twin pairs were included in the full study, comprising nine German pairs (four IBD-concordant, five IBD-discordant) and 19 IBD-discordant Danish pairs. The search for disease-associated traits relied mainly on comparing IBD patients with their genetically identical healthy co-twins within discordant pairs. Each individual had, on average, about 151 000 unique TCRalpha sequences and 181 000 unique TCRbeta sequences available for analysis. The research as a whole found: Distinction between different T cell subtypes could not be achieved in the analysis. Because patients were on differing immunosuppressive treatments, the repertoires may have picked up extra background noise and inter-individual variability. IBD patients had lower TCRbeta repertoire diversity, measured by the inverse Simpson index, than their healthy co-twins. No single strong signal or clonotype linked to IBD turned up in the results, so the idea that one exists was not supported. IBD patients shared fewer clonotypes with other individuals than healthy twins did, most markedly in patients showing signs of disease activity. Repertoire similarity did not differ between concordant and discordant twins, possibly due to limited statistical power.

On this clonotype itself: It has no known antigen specificity.

From each donor, an approximately 2.5 ml peripheral blood sample was collected into PAXgene tubes and kept at -80 degrees C. Without T cell sorting, total RNA was isolated from whole blood using the PAXgene blood miRNA kit on an automated QIAcube. Peripheral blood from monozygotic twin pairs who were concordant or discordant for inflammatory bowel disease underwent deep TCRalpha and TCRbeta repertoire profiling using unique molecular barcoding. Smoking habits were recorded for all twin pairs, and individuals were classified as current, former or never smokers. The receptor library was made with 5' RACE. Each TCR library was prepared from about 3.5 ug of total RNA. For each sample, cDNA synthesis with SMARTScribe reverse transcriptase was split into eight separate reactions. During cDNA synthesis, unique molecular identifiers containing a 6-nucleotide sample barcode were introduced by template switching. TCRalpha and TCRbeta cDNA was amplified in two nested PCRs of roughly 17 and 9 cycles, and bead purification was carried out after each PCR. Before amplification, the cDNA was treated with uracil DNA-glycosylase and purified using the QIAquick PCR purification kit. In the second PCR, Illumina TruSeq-compatible adapters and sample-specific barcodes were added. TapeStation and Qubit were used to check library quality and concentration, and around 4.7 ng of each library was pooled. Sequencing of the pooled libraries was done on an Illumina HiSeq2500 single-index Rapid Run using custom sequencing primers and 2 x 100 bp reads. In the original analysis: MiGEC version 1.2.6 was used for UMI-based consensus assembly to correct PCR and sequencing errors. MiXCR version 2.1.1 was used to carry out V(D)J alignment, clonotype assembly and CDR3 extraction. Gene usage, clonotype sharing and MAIT/NKT TCR abundance were normalised by analysing the top 1000, 10 000 and 20 000 clonotypes per sample. Diversity was computed as the inverse Simpson index with the vegan R package after downsampling to 27 000 UMIs. Paired Mann-Whitney U tests were applied to discordant twin pairs, and Benjamini-Hochberg correction was used for multiple testing. TCRdb reanalyzed the reads, keeping one entry per CDR3 protein sequence and omitting DNA. TCRdb's processing, not the authors' own work, is the source of the V and J calls. The sample's table covers hundreds of thousands of distinct CDR3 sequences. About 2.6% of the sample lies in the top ten.

This receptor was identified in a human donor with ulcerative colitis or Crohn's disease, or a healthy co-twin of an affected twin (not recorded which). The material sequenced was blood.

The CDR3 reads as follows: CATRDGSSYEQYF. Recombination linked TRBV19 to TRBJ2-7; TCRdb gives TRBD2 as the D gene, but with no DNA this cannot be confirmed. Its CDR3 holds 13 amino acids, cysteine through phenylalanine. No DNA sequence is on record. The CDR1 and CDR2 encoded by the germline V gene (reference sequence) are LNHDA and SQIVND.